The 7 T cell receptor beta chains given below trace back to one sample, sequenced in a study of control samples from healthy donors and cancer patients. Generated by immunoSEQ multiplex PCR, the TCRdb table keeps only in-frame clones and is missing some. The sample has 100,000 or so clones; approximately 86% are singletons. Source material: blood. These receptor sequences come from a woman in her fifties or sixties in good health.

This clone occurred a few times. The chain combines TRBV20-1 with TRBJ1-5, with no clear D. Germline lookup yields CDR1 DFQATT and CDR2 SNEGSKA (reference sequence). Trimming shortened V by 3 bases and J by 0 bases, and 3 bases separated the two germline ends. CDR3 length: 12 residues. CDR3 sequence (DNA): TGCAGTGCTAGTTATAGCAATCAGCCCCAGCATTTT. This codes for CSASYSNQPQHF.

The gene calls are TRBV18 and TRBJ1-1, with D possibly matching TRBD1 (5 bases). CDR3 length: 13 residues. Germline V gene lookup returns CDR1 KGHSH and CDR2 LQKENI. V lost 3 bases, J lost 5 bases, and 10 bases lay in between. The CDR3 reads CASSPSGRTEAFF. CDR3 DNA: TGTGCCAGCTCACCCTCAGGGAGGACTGAAGCTTTCTTT. The full variable domain, rest sourced from reference TRBV18 and TRBJ1-1, is NAGVMQNPRHLVRRRGQEARLRCSPMKGHSHVYWYRQLPEEGLKFMVYLQKENIIDESGMPKERFSAEFPKEGPSILRIQQVVRGDSAAYFCASSPSGRTEAFFGQGTRLTVV.

The chain employs TRBV19 and TRBJ2-7, with TRBD1 matching over 9 bases. CDR1 LNHDA and CDR2 SQIVND come from the germline V gene (reference sequence). The junction had 4 bases not matched to a gene; V was cut back by 6 bases and J by 1 base. This CDR3 has 14 amino acids. The CDR3 loop is CASRETGGSYEQYF. The CDR3 DNA reads TGTGCCAGTAGGGAGACAGGGGGGTCCTACGAGCAGTACTTC. Supplemented by reference TRBV19 and TRBJ2-7, the full variable domain reads DGGITQSPKYLFRKEGQNVTLSCEQNLNHDAMYWYRQDPGQGLRLIYYSQIVNDFQKGDIAEGYSVSREKKESFPLTVTSAQKNPTAFYLCASRETGGSYEQYFGPGTRLTVT.

The chain has TRBV14 and TRBJ1-2; D gene unclear. This CDR3 has 14 amino acids. Germline CDR1 is SGHDN and CDR2 is FVKESK. Trimming stripped 4 bases from V and 8 bases from J, with 17 bases between. DNA for the CDR3: TGTGCCAGCAGCCTCACGGGTCAGGTTGCGGGCTACACCTTC. It encodes CASSLTGQVAGYTF.

The CDR3 bases are TGTGCCAGCAGACGGACAGGCGGAGACTATGGCTACACCTTC. This codes for CASRRTGGDYGYTF. The V call is TRBV6-6, the J call TRBJ1-2, with 7 bases that match TRBD1. Germline assignment: CDR1 MNHNY and CDR2 SVGAGI (reference sequence). CDR3 length: 14 amino acids. V shed 6 bases, J shed 3 bases, and the junction held 7 bases outside the gene matches.

This clone was counted a few times. The rearrangement links TRBV11-2 to TRBJ2-5; D unresolved. The CDR3 is 12 residues long. Trimming took 0 bases from V and 5 from J, leaving 4 bases between them. The V gene's germline CDR1 is SGHAT and CDR2 FQNNGV. CDR3 region: CASSLDHETQYF. In DNA form, the CDR3 reads TGTGCCAGCAGCTTAGATCATGAGACCCAGTACTTC.

The CDR3 DNA sequence: TGTGCCAGCAGTTTACCCACCCCAGGCCCTCGGGAACCCCGCGGGTATGAGCAGTTCTTC. Amino acid sequence: CASSLPTPGPREPRGYEQFF. The chain employs TRBV28 and TRBJ2-1; D may be TRBD2 (5 bases). The CDR3 contains 20 residues. The germline V gene has CDR1 MDHEN and CDR2 SYDVKM. V shed 2 bases and J shed 8 bases, with 31 bases lying between them.